This T cell receptor beta chain originates from a study of HIV-infected patients and healthy controls. Overall study results and limits: During therapy, HIV-associated CDR3s fell significantly in frequency, while CMV-associated CDR3s did not change significantly. In healthy controls, MAIT alpha CDR3s were common; in HIV+ repertoires, severely depleted. Untreated HIV+ repertoires had roughly threefold fewer distinct CDR3s and lower Shannon diversity than healthy controls.

Trimming took 3 bases from V and 14 from J, leaving 17 bases between them. The germline V gene encodes CDR1 SGHVS and CDR2 FQNEAQ. The CDR3 runs to 14 residues. Alpha and beta constant-region primers primed reverse transcription of around 540 ng RNA. Alpha and beta chain libraries were made separately by chain-specific third strand synthesis with multiplexing indices. Second strand DNA was synthesized using a primer at the SP2 site. Via MiXCR, TCRdb re-called the 5' RACE reads, giving one row per CDR3 protein. This sample yields roughly 8,900 distinct CDR3 sequences, of which approximately 5% are seen a single time; less than 9.5% belongs to the top ten. All unsorted peripheral T cells were captured because whole blood was used without fractionation. Relative to its sample, this clonotype is medium-sized. Antigen: not known.

The origin of this receptor is an adult in good health. The chain carries TRBV7-8 and TRBJ1-6, with D tentatively TRBD1 (5 bases). The sample was blood. The CDR3 here is CASSLDIGSVALHF. CDR3 DNA sequence: TGTGCCAGCAGCTTGGACATTGGTAGTGTTGCCCTCCACTTT. Together with reference TRBV7-8 and TRBJ1-6, the CDR3 gives the full variable domain: GAGVSQSPRYKVAKRGQDVALRCDPISGHVSLFWYQQALGQGPEFLTYFQNEAQLDKSGLPSDRFFAERPEGSVSTLKIQRTQQEDSAVYLCASSLDIGSVALHFGNGTRLTVT.